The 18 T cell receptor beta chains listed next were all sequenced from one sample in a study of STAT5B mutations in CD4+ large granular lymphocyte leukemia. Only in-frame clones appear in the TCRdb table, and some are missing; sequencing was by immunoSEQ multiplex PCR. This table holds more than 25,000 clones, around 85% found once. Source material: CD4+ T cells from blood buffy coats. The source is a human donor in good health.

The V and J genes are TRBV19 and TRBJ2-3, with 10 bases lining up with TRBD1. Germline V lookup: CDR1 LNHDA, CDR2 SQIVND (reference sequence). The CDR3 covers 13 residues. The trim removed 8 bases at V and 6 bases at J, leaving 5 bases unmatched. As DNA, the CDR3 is TGTGCCAGTGGGGACAGGGGAAAGGATACGCAGTATTTT. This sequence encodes CASGDRGKDTQYF.

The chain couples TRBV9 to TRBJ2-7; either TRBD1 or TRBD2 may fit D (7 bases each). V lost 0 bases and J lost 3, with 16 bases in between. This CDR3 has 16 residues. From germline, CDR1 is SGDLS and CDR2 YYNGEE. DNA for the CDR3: TGTGCCAGCAGCGTAGGGGAGGGGGCGGCTTTCTACGAGCAGTACTTC. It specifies CASSVGEGAAFYEQYF.

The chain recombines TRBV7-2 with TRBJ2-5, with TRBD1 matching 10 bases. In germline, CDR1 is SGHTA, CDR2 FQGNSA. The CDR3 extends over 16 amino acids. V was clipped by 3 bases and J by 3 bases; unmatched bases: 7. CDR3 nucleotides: TGTGCCAGCAGCTTGCATGGGGACAGGGGTGAAGAGACCCAGTACTTC. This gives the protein CASSLHGDRGEETQYF.

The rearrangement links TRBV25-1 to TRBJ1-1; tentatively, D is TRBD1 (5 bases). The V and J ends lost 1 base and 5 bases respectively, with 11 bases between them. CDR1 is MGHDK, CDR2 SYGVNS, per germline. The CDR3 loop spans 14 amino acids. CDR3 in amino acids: CASSELGAQTEAFF. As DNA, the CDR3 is TGTGCCAGCAGTGAATTAGGGGCTCAGACTGAAGCTTTCTTT. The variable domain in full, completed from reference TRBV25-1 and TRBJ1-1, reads EADIYQTPRYLVIGTGKKITLECSQTMGHDKMYWYQQDPGMELHLIHYSYGVNSTEKGDLSSESTVSRIRTEHFPLTLESARPSHTSQYLCASSELGAQTEAFFGQGTRLTVV.

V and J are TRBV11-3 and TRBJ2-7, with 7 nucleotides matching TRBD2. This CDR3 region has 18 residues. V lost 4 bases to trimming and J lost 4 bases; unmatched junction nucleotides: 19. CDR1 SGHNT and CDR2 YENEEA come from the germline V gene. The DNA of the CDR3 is TGTGCCAGCAGCTCTACGTCAGCCGGGGAGGGGTTTAGATACGAGCAGTACGTC. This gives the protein CASSSTSAGEGFRYEQYV.

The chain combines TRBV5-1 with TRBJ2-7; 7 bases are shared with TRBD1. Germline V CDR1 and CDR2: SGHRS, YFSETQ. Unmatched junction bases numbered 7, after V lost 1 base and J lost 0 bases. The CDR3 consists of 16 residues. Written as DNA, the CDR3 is TGCGCCAGCAGCTTGAAGACAGGGTCGAGCTCCTACGAGCAGTACGTC. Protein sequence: CASSLKTGSSSYEQYV.

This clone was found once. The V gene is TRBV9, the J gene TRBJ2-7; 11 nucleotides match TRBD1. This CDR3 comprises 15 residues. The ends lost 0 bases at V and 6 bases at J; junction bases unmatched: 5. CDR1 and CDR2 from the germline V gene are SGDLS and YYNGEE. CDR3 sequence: CASSVGGTGGLEQYF. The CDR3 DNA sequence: TGTGCCAGCAGCGTAGGAGGGACAGGGGGTCTCGAGCAGTACTTC.

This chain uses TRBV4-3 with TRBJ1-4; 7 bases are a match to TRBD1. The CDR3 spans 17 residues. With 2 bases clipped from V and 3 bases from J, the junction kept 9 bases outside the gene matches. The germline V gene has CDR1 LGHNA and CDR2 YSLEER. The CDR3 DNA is TGCGCCAGCAGCCAAACGACAGGGCTTCTGTCTAATGAAAAACTGTTTTTT. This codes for CASSQTTGLLSNEKLFF.

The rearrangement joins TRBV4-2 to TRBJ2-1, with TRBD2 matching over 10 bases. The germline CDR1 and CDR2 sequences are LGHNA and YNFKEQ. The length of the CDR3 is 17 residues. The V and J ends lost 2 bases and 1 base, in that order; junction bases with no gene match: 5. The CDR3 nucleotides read TGTGCCAGCAGCCAAACTAGCGGGGTCAATTCCTACAATGAGCAGTTCTTC. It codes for CASSQTSGVNSYNEQFF.

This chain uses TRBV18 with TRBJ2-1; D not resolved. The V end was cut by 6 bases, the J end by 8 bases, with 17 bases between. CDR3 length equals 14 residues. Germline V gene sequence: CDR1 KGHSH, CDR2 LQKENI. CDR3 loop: CASSLALQSHEQFF. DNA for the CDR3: TGTGCCAGCTCGTTAGCCCTCCAATCCCATGAGCAGTTCTTC.

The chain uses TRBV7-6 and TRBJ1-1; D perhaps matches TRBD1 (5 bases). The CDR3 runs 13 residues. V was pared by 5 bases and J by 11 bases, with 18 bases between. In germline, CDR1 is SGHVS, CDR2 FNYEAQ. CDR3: CASSQTGGGPAFF. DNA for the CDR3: TGTGCCAGCAGCCAGACGGGGGGTGGCCCTGCTTTCTTT.

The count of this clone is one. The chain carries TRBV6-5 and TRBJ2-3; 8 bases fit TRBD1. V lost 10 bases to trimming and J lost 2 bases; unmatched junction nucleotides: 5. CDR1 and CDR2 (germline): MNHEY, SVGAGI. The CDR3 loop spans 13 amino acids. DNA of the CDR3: TGTGCCACCACGGACAGGGCCACAGATACGCAGTATTTT. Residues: CATTDRATDTQYF.

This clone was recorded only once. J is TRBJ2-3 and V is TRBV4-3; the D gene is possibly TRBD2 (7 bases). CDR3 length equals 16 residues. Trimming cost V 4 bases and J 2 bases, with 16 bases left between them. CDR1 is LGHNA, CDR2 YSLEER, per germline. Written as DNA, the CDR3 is TGCGCCAGCAGCCGCGGGGGCCCGTCCTCCACAGATACGCAGTATTTT. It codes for CASSRGGPSSTDTQYF.

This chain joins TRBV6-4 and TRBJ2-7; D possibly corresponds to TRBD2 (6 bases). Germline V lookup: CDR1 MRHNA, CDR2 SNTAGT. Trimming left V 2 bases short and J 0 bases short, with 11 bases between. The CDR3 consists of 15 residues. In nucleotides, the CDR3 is TGTGCCAGCAGTGACCCGGCGGGGAGCTCCTACGAGCAGTACGTC. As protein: CASSDPAGSSYEQYV.

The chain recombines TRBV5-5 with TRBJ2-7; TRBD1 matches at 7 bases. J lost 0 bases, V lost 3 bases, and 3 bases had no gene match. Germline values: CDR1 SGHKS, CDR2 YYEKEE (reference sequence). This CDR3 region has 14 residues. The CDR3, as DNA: TGTGCCAGCAGCTGGGACAGTTTCTCCTACGAGCAGTACTTC. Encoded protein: CASSWDSFSYEQYF.

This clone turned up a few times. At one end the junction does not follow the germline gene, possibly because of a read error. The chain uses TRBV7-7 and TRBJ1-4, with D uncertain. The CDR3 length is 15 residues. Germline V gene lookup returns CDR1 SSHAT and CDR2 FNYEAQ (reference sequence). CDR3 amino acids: CASSDYGATNEKLFF. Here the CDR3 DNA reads TGTGCTAGCAGCGATTACGGAGCAACTAATGAAAAACTGTTTTTT. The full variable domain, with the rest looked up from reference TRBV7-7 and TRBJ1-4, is GAGVSQSPRYKVTKRGQDVTLRCDPISSHATLYWYQQALGQGPEFLTYFNYEAQPDKSGLPSDRFSAERPEGSISTLTIQRTEQRDSAMYRCASSDYGATNEKLFFGSGTQLSVL.

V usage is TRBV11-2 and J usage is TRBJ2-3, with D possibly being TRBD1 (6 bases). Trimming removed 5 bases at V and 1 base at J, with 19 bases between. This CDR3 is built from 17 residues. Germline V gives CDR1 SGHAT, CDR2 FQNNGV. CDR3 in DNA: TGTGCCAGCAGCCGAGACAGGCACAGAGGGGGCACAGATACGCAGTATTTT. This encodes CASSRDRHRGGTDTQYF.

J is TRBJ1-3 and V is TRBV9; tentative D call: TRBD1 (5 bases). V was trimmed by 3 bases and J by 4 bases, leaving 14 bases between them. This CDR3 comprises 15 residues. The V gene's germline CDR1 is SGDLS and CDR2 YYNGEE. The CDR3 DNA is TGTGCCAGCAGCGCACATTGGGACGGAGGAAACACCATATATTTT. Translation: CASSAHWDGGNTIYF.